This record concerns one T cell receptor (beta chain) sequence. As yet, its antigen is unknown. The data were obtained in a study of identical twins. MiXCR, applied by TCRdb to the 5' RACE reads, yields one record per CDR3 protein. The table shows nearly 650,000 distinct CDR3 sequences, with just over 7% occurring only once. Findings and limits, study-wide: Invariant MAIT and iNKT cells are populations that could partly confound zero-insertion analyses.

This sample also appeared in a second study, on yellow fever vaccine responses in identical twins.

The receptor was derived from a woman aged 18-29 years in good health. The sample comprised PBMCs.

CDR3 protein: CASSFLTITGELFF. The CDR3 bases are TGTGCCAGCAGTTTCCTAACTATCACCGGGGAGCTGTTTTTT. This chain links TRBV28 with TRBJ2-2; D unclear. Germline V gene data show CDR1 as MDHEN and CDR2 as SYDVKM. Trimming removed 3 bases at V and 4 bases at J, with 9 bases between. The CDR3 spans 14 residues.